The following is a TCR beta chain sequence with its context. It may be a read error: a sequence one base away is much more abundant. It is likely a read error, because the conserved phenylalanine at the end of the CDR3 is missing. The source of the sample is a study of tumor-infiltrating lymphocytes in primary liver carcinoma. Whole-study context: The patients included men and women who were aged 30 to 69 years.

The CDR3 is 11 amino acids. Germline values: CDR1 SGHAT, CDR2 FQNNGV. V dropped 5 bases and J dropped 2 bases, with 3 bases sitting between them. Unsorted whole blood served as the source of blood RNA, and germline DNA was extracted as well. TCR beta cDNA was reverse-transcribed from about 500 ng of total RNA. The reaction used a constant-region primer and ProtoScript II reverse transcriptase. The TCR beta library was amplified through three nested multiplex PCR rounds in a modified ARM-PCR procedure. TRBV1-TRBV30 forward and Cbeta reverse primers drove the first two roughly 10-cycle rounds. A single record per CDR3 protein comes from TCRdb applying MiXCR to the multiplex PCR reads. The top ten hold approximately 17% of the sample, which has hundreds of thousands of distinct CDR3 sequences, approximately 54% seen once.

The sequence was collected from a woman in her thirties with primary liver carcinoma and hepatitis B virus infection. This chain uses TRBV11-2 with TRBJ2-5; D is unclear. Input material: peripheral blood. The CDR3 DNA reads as TGTGCCAGCAGCGCACAAGAGACCCAGTACCTC. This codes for CASSAQETQYL.